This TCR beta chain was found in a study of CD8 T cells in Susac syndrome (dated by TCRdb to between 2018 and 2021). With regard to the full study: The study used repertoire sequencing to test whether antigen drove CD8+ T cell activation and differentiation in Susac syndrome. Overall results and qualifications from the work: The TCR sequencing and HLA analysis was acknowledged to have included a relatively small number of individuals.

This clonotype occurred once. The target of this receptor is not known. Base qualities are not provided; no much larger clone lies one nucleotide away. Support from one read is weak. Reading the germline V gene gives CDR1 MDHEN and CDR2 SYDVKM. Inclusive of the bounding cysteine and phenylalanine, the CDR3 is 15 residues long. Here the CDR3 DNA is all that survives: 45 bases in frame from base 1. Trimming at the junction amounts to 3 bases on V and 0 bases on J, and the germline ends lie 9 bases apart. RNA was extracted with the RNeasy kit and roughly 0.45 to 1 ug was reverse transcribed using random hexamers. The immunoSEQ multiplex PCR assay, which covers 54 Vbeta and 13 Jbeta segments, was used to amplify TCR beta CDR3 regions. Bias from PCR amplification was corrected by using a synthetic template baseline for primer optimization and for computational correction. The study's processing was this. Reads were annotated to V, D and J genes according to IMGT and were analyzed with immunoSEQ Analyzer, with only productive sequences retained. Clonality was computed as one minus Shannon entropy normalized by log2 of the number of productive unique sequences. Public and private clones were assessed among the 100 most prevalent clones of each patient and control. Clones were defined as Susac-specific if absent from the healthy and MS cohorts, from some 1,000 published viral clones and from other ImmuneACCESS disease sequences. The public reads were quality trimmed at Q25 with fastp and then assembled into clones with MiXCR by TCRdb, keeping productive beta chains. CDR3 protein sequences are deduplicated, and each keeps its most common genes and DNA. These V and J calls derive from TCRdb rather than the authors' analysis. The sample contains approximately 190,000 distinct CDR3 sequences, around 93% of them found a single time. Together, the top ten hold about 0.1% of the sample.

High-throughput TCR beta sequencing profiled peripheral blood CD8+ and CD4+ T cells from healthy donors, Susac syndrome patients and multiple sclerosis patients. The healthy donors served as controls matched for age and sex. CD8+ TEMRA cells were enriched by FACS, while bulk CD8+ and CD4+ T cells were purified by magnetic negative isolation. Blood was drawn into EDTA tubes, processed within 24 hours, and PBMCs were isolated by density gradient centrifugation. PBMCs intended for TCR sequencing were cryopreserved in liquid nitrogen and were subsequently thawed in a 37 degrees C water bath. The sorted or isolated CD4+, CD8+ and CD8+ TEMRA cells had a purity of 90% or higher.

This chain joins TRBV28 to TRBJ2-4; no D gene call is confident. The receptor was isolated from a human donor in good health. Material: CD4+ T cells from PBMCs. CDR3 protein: CASSFAAVAKNIQYF. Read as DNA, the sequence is TGTGCCAGCAGTTTCGCAGCTGTAGCCAAAAACATTCAGTACTTC.